This TCR beta chain was retrieved from a study of blood T cell repertoires in COVID-19. Background on the study: Sites across the United States, Italy and Spain contributed samples from acute and convalescent COVID-19. PBMCs, B-cell-depleted T cells, or T cells provided the cDNA or gDNA that made up the material.

This clone came up once. The authors' processing: Nucleated cell number was recorded as an estimate derived from reference gene primer amplification. Method: immunoSEQ multiplex PCR; TCRdb's copy keeps in-frame clones and lacks some. V, J and clone size are taken as reported in that table, and D and trimming were inferred from the DNA itself. The sample lists roughly 100,000 clones, just under 85% occurring once. The CDR3 spans 17 residues. V dropped 0 bases and J dropped 0; count of bases not matched to a gene: 7. In germline, CDR1 is LGHDT, CDR2 YNNKEL (reference sequence). Input material: peripheral blood. The sequence derives from a woman aged 80 or over with active or convalescent COVID-19. V gene TRBV3-1 (or the pseudogene TRBV3-2) combines with J gene TRBJ2-7; TRBD1 matches 8 bases. Here the CDR3 DNA reads TGTGCCAGCAGCCAAGATCCCGGGACAGGCGGCTCCTACGAGCAGTACTTC. Protein sequence: CASSQDPGTGGSYEQYF.